The 20 T cell receptor beta chains given below trace back to one sample, sequenced in a study of radiotherapy plus CTLA-4 blockade in lung cancer. The assay was immunoSEQ multiplex PCR, and TCRdb's table has in-frame clones only and misses some. Seen here are around 91,000 clones, approximately 86% observed once, and the top ten hold 4.5% to 6%. The source was peripheral blood, collected from a patient treated with radiotherapy plus ipilimumab. These receptors were taken from a human donor with non-small cell lung cancer that progressed on radiotherapy plus ipilimumab.

DNA for the CDR3: TGTGCCAGCAGCTTGGGAACACTTGAAGCTTTCTTT. This gives the protein CASSLGTLEAFF. This sequence joins TRBV5-6 and TRBJ1-1; D is unclear. This CDR3 contains 12 residues. The V end lost 0 bases, the J end lost 7 bases, and 7 bases lay between the germline ends. CDR1 and CDR2 from the germline V gene are SGHDT and YYEEEE.

The chain employs TRBV7-9 and TRBJ1-2; D is unresolved. This CDR3 has 16 amino acids. The ends were cut back, 0 bases at V and 2 bases at J, with 13 bases in the middle. CDR1 is SEHNR and CDR2 is FQNEAQ in the germline V gene (reference sequence). The CDR3 sequence: CASSLAQGRSNYGYTF. DNA for the CDR3: TGTGCCAGCAGCTTAGCGCAAGGCAGATCCAACTATGGCTACACCTTC.

The chain joins TRBV7-9 to TRBJ2-7, with 8 bases that match TRBD2. The J segment lost 1 base and the V segment lost 5 bases, leaving 7 bases of the junction unmatched. This CDR3 is built from 15 residues. From germline, CDR1 is SEHNR and CDR2 FQNEAQ (reference sequence). CDR3 coding DNA: TGTGCCAGCAGCCCAGACCGCGGGAGGTCCTACGAGCAGTACTTC. As protein: CASSPDRGRSYEQYF.

The CDR3: CASSDNGGNQPQHF. The CDR3 DNA sequence: TGTGCCAGCAGTGACAACGGGGGCAATCAGCCCCAGCATTTT. This sequence joins TRBV6-1 and TRBJ1-5; D uncertain. The CDR3 sequence is 14 residues long. Trimming removed 3 bases from V and 2 bases from J, with 8 bases in between. CDR1 and CDR2 from the germline V gene are MNHNS and SASEGT.

The J gene is TRBJ2-2, the V gene TRBV2, with D possibly TRBD2 on 5 matching bases. Trimming removed 11 bases from V and 0 bases from J, with 13 bases in between. There are 14 residues in the CDR3. Germline CDR1 reads SNHLY; CDR2 reads FYNNEI. CDR3 residues: CAYRTGSNTGELFF. The DNA of the CDR3 is TGTGCCTACCGGACGGGATCGAACACCGGGGAGCTGTTTTTT.

The V call is TRBV10-3, the J call TRBJ1-3; 7 bases align to TRBD1. Germline CDR1 ENHRY, CDR2 SYGVKD. This CDR3 region has 16 residues. The ends lost 6 bases at V and 2 bases at J; junction bases unmatched: 10. CDR3 protein: CAIRPRQGRPGNTIYF. CDR3 sequence (DNA): TGTGCCATCAGACCTAGACAGGGCCGACCTGGAAACACCATATATTTT.

The chain carries TRBV5-1 and TRBJ2-5; 13 bases fit TRBD2. CDR3 length: 20 residues. V shed 0 bases, J shed 3 bases, and the junction held 14 bases outside the gene matches. The germline gives CDR1 SGHRS, CDR2 YFSETQ. CDR3 in DNA: TGCGCCAGCAGCTTGGGGGGCGGACTAGCGGGAGTTGGGACGAAAGAGACCCAGTACTTC. The encoded protein is CASSLGGGLAGVGTKETQYF.

The rearrangement links TRBV30 to TRBJ1-4, with D unclear. Germline CDR1 is GTSNPN and CDR2 is SVGIG (reference sequence). Trimming pared 0 bases from V and 8 bases from J, leaving 13 bases between. The CDR3 totals 14 residues. The CDR3 DNA is TGTGCCTGGAGTGTTGGTTCGTCCCGCGAAAAACTGTTTTTT. As protein: CAWSVGSSREKLFF. The full variable domain, its missing parts supplied by reference TRBV30 and TRBJ1-4, is SQTIHQWPATLVQPVGSPLSLECTVEGTSNPNLYWYRQAAGRGLQLLFYSVGIGQISSEVPQNLSASRPQDRQFILSSKKLLLSDSGFYLCAWSVGSSREKLFFGSGTQLSVL.

The V gene is TRBV5-1, the J gene TRBJ1-1; D unresolved. The germline V gene encodes CDR1 SGHRS and CDR2 YFSETQ. This CDR3 is 14 amino acids long. The V gene lost 3 bases and the J gene lost 5 bases, with 14 bases spanning the gap. CDR3 residues: CASSSAGSSTEAFF. CDR3 bases: TGCGCCAGCAGCTCGGCCGGGAGTAGTACTGAAGCTTTCTTT.

The chain combines TRBV19 with TRBJ2-1; the match to TRBD1 covers 9 bases. The CDR3 runs 18 residues. Losses at the gene ends were 6 bases for V and 0 bases for J; bases not matched to a gene: 12. CDR1 and CDR2 from the germline V gene are LNHDA and SQIVND (reference sequence). This CDR3 reads CASSHWTGQGSSYNEQFF. The CDR3 region has the DNA TGTGCCAGTAGCCACTGGACCGGACAGGGGAGCTCCTACAATGAGCAGTTCTTC.

V usage is TRBV19 and J usage is TRBJ1-5; the D is unclear. Germline values: CDR1 LNHDA, CDR2 SQIVND (reference sequence). Trimming pared 3 bases from V and 0 bases from J, leaving 12 bases between. The CDR3 totals 16 residues. Here the CDR3 reads CASSILLSVSNQPQHF. The CDR3 DNA reads as TGTGCCAGTAGTATTCTATTAAGCGTTAGCAATCAGCCCCAGCATTTT.

The CDR3 region is CASSFDSGSYNEQFF. The CDR3 DNA is TGCGCCAGCAGCTTTGACTCAGGCTCCTACAATGAGCAGTTCTTC. The rearrangement links TRBV5-1 to TRBJ2-1; D call uncertain. Germline V gene lookup returns CDR1 SGHRS and CDR2 YFSETQ. The length of the CDR3 is 15 residues. With 2 bases removed from V and 0 bases from J, the gap between germline ends came to 9 bases.

The J gene is TRBJ2-1, the V gene TRBV6-1; TRBD1 or TRBD2 may be the D gene (5 bases each). Trimming left V 3 bases short and J 9 bases short, with 12 bases between. This CDR3 has 13 residues. Germline-derived CDR1 and CDR2 are MNHNS and SASEGT. CDR3 region: CASSDGWGFEQFF. The DNA for the CDR3 is TGTGCCAGCAGTGATGGTTGGGGGTTTGAGCAGTTCTTC.

This clone was counted a single time. The chain links TRBV29-1 to TRBJ2-1; D possibly corresponds to TRBD1 (5 bases). The CDR3 contains 14 residues. Trimming cost V 2 bases and J 5 bases, with 13 bases left between them. Germline V gives CDR1 SQVTM, CDR2 ANQGSEA. The CDR3 reads CSVESQEPDNEQFF. The CDR3, as DNA: TGCAGCGTTGAATCACAGGAGCCTGACAATGAGCAGTTCTTC.

V usage is TRBV15 and J usage is TRBJ2-3; 12 positions match TRBD2. J lost 0 bases, V lost 3 bases, and 13 bases had no gene match. This CDR3 is built from 20 residues. Germline lookup yields CDR1 LNHNV and CDR2 YYDKDF (reference sequence). CDR3 amino acids: CATSRVRTGLAGTSTDTQYF. CDR3 in DNA: TGTGCCACCAGCAGGGTACGGACGGGACTAGCGGGTACTAGCACAGATACGCAGTATTTT.

J is TRBJ1-2 and V is TRBV29-1; no reliable D call. V was trimmed by 3 bases and J by 2 bases, leaving 10 bases between them. CDR3 length: 13 amino acids. Germline V gene data show CDR1 as SQVTM and CDR2 as ANQGSEA. The CDR3 nucleotides read TGCAGCGTTGAGAGCGGAGGGAACTATGGCTACACCTTC. Protein sequence: CSVESGGNYGYTF.

The chain recombines TRBV5-5 with TRBJ2-7; TRBD2 is a possible D gene (5 bases). This CDR3 region has 13 residues. V was clipped by 1 base and J by 6 bases, with 11 bases between them. The germline V gene encodes CDR1 SGHKS and CDR2 YYEKEE (reference sequence). The CDR3 here is CASSLMEVLEQYF. CDR3 nucleotide sequence: TGTGCCAGCAGCTTGATGGAGGTACTCGAGCAGTACTTC.

This clone showed up just once. The rearrangement joins TRBV6-6 to TRBJ1-5; D remains ambiguous. V was cut by 4 bases and J by 1 base, with 5 bases left in between. CDR3 length equals 13 residues. Per the germline V gene, CDR1 is MNHNY and CDR2 is SVGAGI (reference sequence). This CDR3 reads CASSWESNQPQHF. CDR3 bases: TGTGCCAGCAGTTGGGAAAGCAATCAGCCCCAGCATTTT.

This chain joins TRBV7-9 and TRBJ2-1, with TRBD2 matching over 8 bases. The germline gives CDR1 SEHNR, CDR2 FQNEAQ (reference sequence). Trimming cost V 0 bases and J 4 bases; bases outside gene matches: 2. The CDR3 loop spans 15 amino acids. The CDR3 protein is CASSLASGVYNEQFF. For the CDR3, the DNA is TGTGCCAGCAGCTTAGCTAGCGGGGTATACAATGAGCAGTTCTTC.

V usage is TRBV7-9 and J usage is TRBJ2-3; D may be TRBD2 (5 bases). CDR3 length equals 13 residues. Germline CDR1 and CDR2: SEHNR and FQNEAQ (reference sequence). Trimming cost V 0 bases and J 6 bases, with 7 bases left between them. This CDR3 is CASSLAGVDTQYF. CDR3 bases: TGTGCCAGCAGCTTAGCGGGAGTTGATACGCAGTATTTT.